This section outlines one TCR beta chain sequence together with its context. Its target is not known. The data originate from a study of OX40 agonist ivuxolimab in advanced cancers. Study-wide background: The study treated patients with ivuxolimab, an agonistic anti-OX40 (CD134) antibody. Two patients with cutaneous melanoma and one with hepatocellular carcinoma, three in total, showed partial responses.

This CDR3 has 14 residues. Germline loops: CDR1 MNHNS, CDR2 SASEGT. Trimming took off 7 bases at V and 0 bases at J, with 9 bases between the two ends. Study observations and caveats: Among T cells, CD8+ cells averaged more expanded clones than CD4+ cells.

The repertoire was sequenced with immunoSEQ multiplex PCR; TCRdb's copy has only in-frame clones and lacks some. Of around 9,800 clones listed, 75% to 80% are singletons. The sequencing here drew on CD4+ or CD8+ T cells sorted from blood, taken in a trial of the OX40 agonist ivuxolimab. The receptor was isolated from an adult with an advanced solid tumor such as melanoma, head and neck, liver or kidney cancer. This chain connects TRBV6-1 to TRBJ1-4; the D gene is possibly TRBD1 (5 bases). The CDR3 nucleotides read TGTGCCAGCACAGGGTGGGCAACTAATGAAAAACTGTTTTTT. Protein product: CASTGWATNEKLFF.